These 32 T cell receptor beta chains were all obtained from the same sample, sequenced in a study of cytomegalovirus exposure and HLA in healthy donors. Both 60 Vbeta primers and 13 Jbeta primers went into the PCR. Generated by immunoSEQ multiplex PCR, the TCRdb table keeps only in-frame clones and is missing some. The sample includes tens of thousands of clones, just over 65% seen only once; the top ten take 2.1%. Sample: PBMCs. These TCRs come from a man aged 30 to 45 in good health and CMV-seronegative.

The chain joins TRBV7-9 to TRBJ1-4; D gene ambiguous. The CDR3 sequence is 14 residues long. V was pared by 7 bases and J by 2 bases, with 11 bases between. Looked up from germline, CDR1 is SEHNR and CDR2 is FQNEAQ (reference sequence). The CDR3 DNA follows: TGTGCCAGCAATCCGGGATTGACTAATGAAAAACTGTTTTTT. Translation: CASNPGLTNEKLFF.

This chain joins TRBV7-3 and TRBJ2-3; 8 bases are a match to TRBD2. J gave up 5 bases and V 1 base, and 5 bases lay outside the gene matches. The CDR3 runs 15 residues. Germline V CDR1 and CDR2: SGHTA, FQGTGA. The CDR3 loop reads CASSLRAGLEDTQYF. Here the CDR3 DNA reads TGTGCCAGCAGCTTAAGGGCGGGACTAGAAGATACGCAGTATTTT.

The table lists this clone with a count of one. J is TRBJ2-1 and V is TRBV30, with TRBD2 matching over 7 bases. Germline V gene sequence: CDR1 GTSNPN, CDR2 SVGIG (reference sequence). V dropped 3 bases and J dropped 3; count of bases not matched to a gene: 5. The CDR3 runs to 14 residues. The chain's CDR3 is CAWRALADYNEQFF. CDR3 nucleotide sequence: TGTGCCTGGAGGGCCCTAGCGGACTACAATGAGCAGTTCTTC.

This clone has only a few counts. The V gene is TRBV7-2, the J gene TRBJ1-5, with 7 bases lining up with TRBD1. Germline V gene sequence: CDR1 SGHTA, CDR2 FQGNSA. The CDR3 is made up of 14 amino acids. Trimming took 5 bases from V and 9 from J; bases not matched to a gene: 10. The CDR3 reads CASSPSRQGWPQHF. The CDR3 DNA reads TGTGCCAGCAGCCCGAGTCGACAGGGTTGGCCCCAGCATTTT.

The rearrangement uses TRBV2 and TRBJ1-2; 7 bases align to TRBD1. Unmatched junction bases numbered 17, after V lost 6 bases and J lost 7 bases. Germline assignment: CDR1 SNHLY and CDR2 FYNNEI. The CDR3 covers 16 residues. The CDR3 DNA is TGTGCCAGCAGCCGCAGGGGGGTAGGTCTCGTCAGTGGCTACACCTTC. It yields the protein CASSRRGVGLVSGYTF.

This sequence joins TRBV28 and TRBJ1-3; TRBD1 matches at 8 bases. The length of the CDR3 is 18 residues. Per germline, CDR1 MDHEN and CDR2 SYDVKM. The junction had 10 bases not matched to a gene; V was cut back by 3 bases and J by 0 bases. CDR3 sequence (DNA): TGTGCCAGCAGTTTGAGGGGCAGGGGGCCCAGCTCTGGAAACACCATATATTTT. Its protein product is CASSLRGRGPSSGNTIYF.

The rearrangement links TRBV5-4 to TRBJ2-7, with TRBD1 matching over 8 bases. Germline lookup yields CDR1 SGHNT and CDR2 YYREEE (reference sequence). With V trimmed by 4 bases and J by 5 bases, 8 bases remained unmatched. The CDR3 totals 14 residues. The CDR3 nucleotides read TGTGCCAGCAGCCGCGGACAGGGTGGGCACGAGCAGTACTTC. It is translated as CASSRGQGGHEQYF. The full variable domain, in which reference TRBV5-4 and TRBJ2-7 provide the parts outside the CDR3, is ETGVTQSPTHLIKTRGQQVTLRCSSQSGHNTVSWYQQALGQGPQFIFQYYREEENGRGNFPPRFSGLQFPNYSSELNVNALELDDSALYLCASSRGQGGHEQYFGPGTRLTVT.

This rearrangement joins TRBV7-3 to TRBJ2-7, with D maybe TRBD1 (6 bases). This CDR3 is 14 amino acids long. Trimming pared 4 bases from V and 6 bases from J, leaving 16 bases between. Germline CDR1 is SGHTA and CDR2 is FQGTGA. The CDR3 coding sequence is TGTGCCAGCAGCTCACCGGGACACCGGAGCGAGCAGTACTTC. Translated, it gives CASSSPGHRSEQYF.

This clone appeared once. A read error may produce the germline difference seen at one junction end. The chain is built from TRBV6-5 and TRBJ1-1; 9 bases agree with TRBD1. The CDR3 is made up of 15 amino acids. The germline V gene encodes CDR1 MNHEY and CDR2 SVGAGI. This CDR3 is CPSRLGGQGGTEAFF. CDR3 nucleotides: TGTCCCAGCCGTCTTGGGGGACAGGGAGGAACTGAAGCTTTCTTT.

This chain uses TRBV28 with TRBJ2-1, with 9 nucleotides matching TRBD2. The CDR3 runs 14 residues. Germline values: CDR1 MDHEN, CDR2 SYDVKM. V was pared by 8 bases and J by 5 bases, with 7 bases of the junction left unmatched. The DNA of the CDR3 is TGTGCCAGCTTGGCTAGCGGGACCCACAATGAGCAGTTCTTC. It yields the protein CASLASGTHNEQFF.

The rearrangement joins TRBV28 to TRBJ1-5; 9 positions match TRBD1. Trimming took 2 bases from V and 7 from J; bases not matched to a gene: 12. This CDR3 is 17 amino acids long. Germline values: CDR1 MDHEN, CDR2 SYDVKM. The CDR3: CASSLLIIGTGKQPQHF. The CDR3 nucleotides are TGTGCCAGCAGTTTACTGATCATTGGGACAGGGAAACAGCCCCAGCATTTT.

The chain couples TRBV27 to TRBJ1-2; 9 bases are shared with TRBD1. Trimming took 6 bases from V and 5 from J; bases not matched to a gene: 4. The CDR3 has 13 residues. Germline loops: CDR1 MNHEY, CDR2 SMNVEV (reference sequence). The CDR3 coding sequence is TGTGCCAGCAGAGTGACAGGGGGGTATGGCTACACCTTC. Translating gives CASRVTGGYGYTF.

J is TRBJ2-3 and V is TRBV7-8; D unresolved. With 5 bases removed from V and 3 bases from J, the gap between germline ends came to 15 bases. This CDR3 comprises 15 residues. The germline CDR1 and CDR2 sequences are SGHVS and FQNEAQ. The CDR3 protein is CASSRIHEWTDTQYF. CDR3 nucleotide sequence: TGTGCCAGCAGCCGTATCCACGAGTGGACAGATACGCAGTATTTT. Full variable domain (remainder filled in from reference TRBV7-8 and TRBJ2-3): GAGVSQSPRYKVAKRGQDVALRCDPISGHVSLFWYQQALGQGPEFLTYFQNEAQLDKSGLPSDRFFAERPEGSVSTLKIQRTQQEDSAVYLCASSRIHEWTDTQYFGPGTRLTVL.

The CDR3 sequence is CASSQDEASGRAGQYF. CDR3 DNA sequence: TGTGCCAGCAGCCAAGATGAGGCTAGCGGGAGGGCCGGACAGTACTTC. V and J are TRBV14 and TRBJ2-7, with 12 bases identical to TRBD2. The J segment lost 10 bases and the V segment lost 0 bases, leaving 10 bases of the junction unmatched. The CDR3 sequence is 16 residues long. Germline loops: CDR1 SGHDN, CDR2 FVKESK.

The chain is built from TRBV7-2 and TRBJ1-4; 8 positions agree with TRBD1. The CDR3 totals 14 residues. The germline V gene encodes CDR1 SGHTA and CDR2 FQGNSA. With 4 bases clipped from V and 3 bases from J, the junction kept 1 base outside the gene matches. The CDR3 coding sequence is TGTGCCAGCAGCTCGACAGGGGCTAATGAAAAACTGTTTTTT. This sequence encodes CASSSTGANEKLFF.

The chain joins TRBV10-3 to TRBJ1-1; D may be TRBD1 (5 bases). The CDR3 length is 11 residues. Trimming pared 10 bases from V and 6 bases from J, leaving 12 bases between. In germline, CDR1 is ENHRY, CDR2 SYGVKD. The CDR3 loop is CASNGGPEAFF. The CDR3 bases are TGTGCCAGCAACGGGGGTCCTGAAGCTTTCTTT.

This clone was detected only once. The V and J genes are TRBV7-9 and TRBJ1-4, with 8 bases that match TRBD1. The CDR3 contains 16 residues. Germline V gives CDR1 SEHNR, CDR2 FQNEAQ (reference sequence). V shed 5 bases, J shed 7 bases, and the junction held 12 bases outside the gene matches. The CDR3 DNA sequence: TGTGCCAGCAGCCCCATTAGATGGGACAGGACTGAAAAACTGTTTTTT. Amino acid sequence: CASSPIRWDRTEKLFF.

This chain connects TRBV27 to TRBJ2-7; a weak D match, TRBD1 (6 bases). The CDR3 runs 13 residues. Germline loops: CDR1 MNHEY, CDR2 SMNVEV (reference sequence). Trimming removed 5 bases at V and 3 bases at J, with 11 bases between. CDR3 sequence reads: CASSPQGYYEQYF. CDR3 bases: TGTGCCAGCAGTCCGCAGGGGTACTACGAGCAGTACTTC.

Only one count was recorded for this clone. The J gene is TRBJ1-1, the V gene TRBV29-1, with TRBD1 as a possible D gene (5 bases). Germline V gene sequence: CDR1 SQVTM, CDR2 ANQGSEA. The CDR3 has 14 residues. Trimming removed 2 bases at V and 0 bases at J, with 10 bases between. In DNA, the CDR3 is TGCAGCGTTGAAATAGGACACATGAACACTGAAGCTTTCTTT. Protein: CSVEIGHMNTEAFF.

This chain uses TRBV28 with TRBJ2-7; possibly TRBD2 for D (5 bases). The germline V gene has CDR1 MDHEN and CDR2 SYDVKM. The CDR3 spans 16 residues. Between the trimmed V and J ends, which lost 6 bases and 4 bases, there was a span of 22 bases. CDR3 in DNA: TGTGCCAGCAGCTCCCCGGGCGGGTGGATGGTTTACGAGCAGTACTTC. Encoded protein: CASSSPGGWMVYEQYF.

V is TRBV5-1 and J is TRBJ2-3, with 12 bases identical to TRBD2. From germline, CDR1 is SGHRS and CDR2 YFSETQ. V lost 2 bases to trimming and J lost 5 bases; unmatched junction nucleotides: 9. The CDR3 sequence is 17 residues long. CDR3 residues: CASSLTSGRLFGDTQYF. The CDR3 region has the DNA TGCGCCAGCAGCTTAACTAGCGGGAGGCTTTTTGGAGATACGCAGTATTTT.

J is TRBJ1-1 and V is TRBV7-2; D is possibly TRBD1 (6 bases). Germline values: CDR1 SGHTA, CDR2 FQGNSA. This CDR3 comprises 15 residues. V gave up 5 bases and J gave up 6 bases, with 19 bases separating them. Here the CDR3 DNA reads TGTGCCAGCAGCCCCAGGGGAGGGGCCGGGTCTGAAGCTTTCTTT. Translated, it gives CASSPRGGAGSEAFF. Full variable domain (missing parts from reference TRBV7-2 and TRBJ1-1): GAGVSQSPSNKVTEKGKDVELRCDPISGHTALYWYRQSLGQGLEFLIYFQGNSAPDKSGLPSDRFSAERTGGSVSTLTIQRTQQEDSAVYLCASSPRGGAGSEAFFGQGTRLTVV.

This clone was recorded once. This chain uses TRBV28 with TRBJ1-4; 7 bases line up with TRBD1. Germline-derived CDR1 and CDR2 are MDHEN and SYDVKM. The V and J ends lost 6 bases and 4 bases, in that order; junction bases with no gene match: 14. This CDR3 has 17 amino acids. CDR3 DNA sequence: TGTGCCAGCAGGGGGCTAATTGTCGGGACAGATAATGAAAAACTGTTTTTT. Translation gives CASRGLIVGTDNEKLFF.

This clone is a singleton in its sample. CDR3 bases: TGTGCCAGCAGCTTAGCCTCGACTAGCGGGCCTTATGAGCAGTTCTTC. This sequence encodes CASSLASTSGPYEQFF. The rearrangement uses TRBV7-2 and TRBJ2-1; 10 bases fit TRBD2. With 0 bases clipped from V and 8 bases from J, the junction kept 7 bases outside the gene matches. Germline values: CDR1 SGHTA, CDR2 FQGNSA. The CDR3 has 16 amino acids.

V and J are TRBV7-8 and TRBJ2-5; D possibly corresponds to TRBD2 (6 bases). Looked up from germline, CDR1 is SGHVS and CDR2 is FQNEAQ. This CDR3 has 15 amino acids. V shed 3 bases and J shed 0 bases, with 11 bases lying between them. CDR3: CASSFRRDYQETQYF. Written as DNA, the CDR3 is TGTGCCAGCAGCTTTCGAAGGGACTACCAAGAGACCCAGTACTTC.

This clone was seen a single time. J is TRBJ2-4 and V is TRBV28; the D gene is possibly TRBD1 (5 bases). The CDR3 length is 13 residues. The germline gives CDR1 MDHEN, CDR2 SYDVKM. V lost 3 bases to trimming and J lost 8 bases, with 11 bases between them. CDR3 region: CASSFPGIDIQYF. The CDR3 nucleotides are TGTGCCAGCAGTTTTCCAGGGATAGACATTCAGTACTTC.

This clone has a handful of counts. V usage is TRBV6-5 and J usage is TRBJ1-1; 10 bases line up with TRBD1. This CDR3 has 15 residues. V was pared by 1 base and J by 5 bases, with 4 bases of the junction left unmatched. Germline CDR1 and CDR2: MNHEY and SVGAGI. DNA for the CDR3: TGTGCCAGCAGTTACTACCGGACAGGGGGAACTGAAGCTTTCTTT. Translation: CASSYYRTGGTEAFF.

CDR3 amino acids: CASRGWVNTEAFF. The CDR3 bases are TGTGCCAGCCGAGGGTGGGTGAACACTGAAGCTTTCTTT. V and J are TRBV5-4 and TRBJ1-1; unclear D gene. The CDR3 loop spans 13 amino acids. The V gene's germline CDR1 is SGHNT and CDR2 YYREEE (reference sequence). V lost 7 bases to trimming and J lost 0 bases, with 10 bases between them.

The chain's CDR3 is CASSPGRTTNPYEQYF. The CDR3 bases are TGTGCCAGCTCACCGGGTAGGACAACAAACCCCTACGAGCAGTACTTC. The chain recombines TRBV18 with TRBJ2-7, with a possible D match to TRBD1 (5 bases). Trimming removed 3 bases at V and 2 bases at J, with 17 bases between. From germline, CDR1 is KGHSH and CDR2 LQKENI. The CDR3 length is 16 residues.

This chain connects TRBV27 to TRBJ2-5, with a possible D match to TRBD1 (5 bases). CDR3 length: 12 amino acids. V was pared by 5 bases and J by 5 bases, with 9 bases between. CDR1 is MNHEY and CDR2 is SMNVEV in the germline V gene (reference sequence). CDR3 residues: CASSPSGETQYF. For the CDR3, the DNA is TGTGCCAGCAGTCCGTCAGGGGAGACCCAGTACTTC.

V and J are TRBV18 and TRBJ2-2; tentative D call: TRBD1 (5 bases). The CDR3 has 16 residues. Germline V lookup: CDR1 KGHSH, CDR2 LQKENI. Trimming took off 2 bases at V and 4 bases at J, with 14 bases between the two ends. The CDR3 protein is CASSPIRQGGTGELFF. CDR3 in DNA: TGTGCCAGCTCACCAATTCGGCAGGGTGGCACCGGGGAGCTGTTTTTT.

The V gene is TRBV10-3, the J gene TRBJ2-7; 8 positions match TRBD1. V shed 6 bases, J shed 2 bases, and the junction held 9 bases outside the gene matches. There are 15 residues in the CDR3. Germline lookup yields CDR1 ENHRY and CDR2 SYGVKD. The CDR3: CAIREGGQDTYEQYF. CDR3 DNA: TGTGCCATCAGAGAGGGGGGACAGGATACCTACGAGCAGTACTTC.